This TCR beta chain was observed in a study of T cell changes during pregnancy in multiple sclerosis. Sequencing used immunoSEQ multiplex PCR; TCRdb keeps in-frame clones, though not all of them. The sample includes about 44,000 clones, roughly nine tenths of them seen just once. This CDR3 spans 13 amino acids. Germline CDR1 LNHDA, CDR2 SQIVND (reference sequence). Trimming took 6 bases from V and 8 from J; bases not matched to a gene: 6. The sample here was CD4+ T cells from peripheral blood mononuclear cells, taken after pregnancy. The TCR comes from a female donor with multiple sclerosis, enrolled in a pregnancy study. V is TRBV19 and J is TRBJ1-1, with TRBD1 matching 10 bases. The CDR3 reads CASSRTGGLEAFF. For the CDR3, the DNA is TGTGCCAGTAGCCGGACAGGGGGACTCGAAGCTTTCTTT.